A selection of T cell receptor beta chains follows, all from one sample in a study of Graves' ophthalmopathy and Graves' hyperthyroidism. In TCRdb, the multiplex PCR reads were re-called with MiXCR into one record per CDR3 protein. The table records roughly 220,000 distinct CDR3 sequences, around 50% of them present only once. Sequenced input: peripheral blood. The receptors originated from an adult man with Graves' ophthalmopathy. Both conserved end residues are part of each CDR3. D genes are given only for firm matches. Clone size is stated in some rows and not others, as once, few, many or a class when expanded.

clone_size: .; d_call: .; v_call: TRBV14; j_call: TRBJ2-5; cdr3_nt: TGTGCTAGAGAGCAGGTCGCAGGAGTGTCGGAGACCCAGTACTTC; cdr3_aa: CAREQVAGVSETQYF
clone_size: many; d_call: .; v_call: TRBV7-2; j_call: TRBJ2-7; cdr3_nt: TGTGCCAGCAGTTTACGCCAACTAGCTTACGAGCAGTACTTC; cdr3_aa: CASSLRQLAYEQYF
clone_size: once; d_call: .; v_call: TRBV12-3/TRBV12-4; j_call: TRBJ2-2; cdr3_nt: TGTGCCAGCAGTCTCGGGTCTGGGGGGACCGGGGAGCTGTTTTTT; cdr3_aa: CASSLGSGGTGELFF
clone_size: .; d_call: .; v_call: TRBV2; j_call: TRBJ2-5; cdr3_nt: TGTGCCAGCACTGACTGGCAAGAGACCCAGTACTTC; cdr3_aa: CASTDWQETQYF
clone_size: .; d_call: .; v_call: TRBV12-3/TRBV12-4; j_call: TRBJ2-5; cdr3_nt: TGTGCCAGCAGTTACCCCATGGAGACCCAGTACTTC; cdr3_aa: CASSYPMETQYF
clone_size: few; d_call: TRBD1; v_call: TRBV7-8; j_call: TRBJ2-7; cdr3_nt: TGTGCCAGCAGCTCAAGGACAGGTGGGAGCTACGAGCAGTACTTC; cdr3_aa: CASSSRTGGSYEQYF
clone_size: .; d_call: .; v_call: TRBV25-1; j_call: TRBJ1-5; cdr3_nt: TGTGCCAGCAGTTTTCAGGACGGTCTAGTCCGGCCCCAGCATTTT; cdr3_aa: CASSFQDGLVRPQHF
clone_size: .; d_call: .; v_call: TRBV13; j_call: TRBJ2-7; cdr3_nt: TGTGCCGGCAATTTAGGGGGGACAGTTAGCTCCTACGAGCAGTACTTC; cdr3_aa: CAGNLGGTVSSYEQYF
clone_size: few; d_call: .; v_call: TRBV29-1; j_call: TRBJ1-1; cdr3_nt: TGCAGCGTGGGATTGAACACTGAAGCTTTCTTT; cdr3_aa: CSVGLNTEAFF
clone_size: .; d_call: .; v_call: TRBV9; j_call: TRBJ1-5; cdr3_nt: TGTGCCAGCAGCGTAGGCGACTCCTATCAGCCCCAGCATTTT; cdr3_aa: CASSVGDSYQPQHF
clone_size: .; d_call: TRBD1; v_call: TRBV20-1; j_call: TRBJ1-5; cdr3_nt: TGCAGTGCTAGGTCCTTTACAGGGGGCTTCGGTCAGCCCCAGCATTTT; cdr3_aa: CSARSFTGGFGQPQHF
clone_size: .; d_call: TRBD1; v_call: TRBV10-3; j_call: TRBJ1-5; cdr3_nt: TGTGCCAGCAGTAACAGGGGTAACAATCAGCCCCAGCATTTT; cdr3_aa: CASSNRGNNQPQHF
clone_size: .; d_call: .; v_call: TRBV7-2; j_call: TRBJ2-5; cdr3_nt: TGTGCCAGCAGCCAAGCAGGTTTCCAAGAGACCCAGTACTTC; cdr3_aa: CASSQAGFQETQYF
clone_size: .; d_call: TRBD1; v_call: TRBV2; j_call: TRBJ2-7; cdr3_nt: TGTGCCAGCAGCGTTGACAGGGGCCGGTACGAGCAGTACTTC; cdr3_aa: CASSVDRGRYEQYF
clone_size: .; d_call: .; v_call: TRBV2; j_call: TRBJ1-4; cdr3_nt: TGTGCCAGCATTAAGGACAGTCCAACTAATGAAAAACTGTTTTTT; cdr3_aa: CASIKDSPTNEKLFF
clone_size: .; d_call: .; v_call: TRBV7-9; j_call: TRBJ1-2; cdr3_nt: TGTGCCAGCAGGCCAGCGGGGACCTATTATGGCTACACCTTC; cdr3_aa: CASRPAGTYYGYTF
clone_size: .; d_call: .; v_call: TRBV9; j_call: TRBJ1-1; cdr3_nt: TGTGCCAGCAGCGCCGGGAGGGGCACTGAAGCTTTCTTT; cdr3_aa: CASSAGRGTEAFF
clone_size: few; d_call: .; v_call: TRBV4-1; j_call: TRBJ2-7; cdr3_nt: TGCGCCAGCAGCCAAGATCGAGTAAGCGAGTACGAGCAGTACTTC; cdr3_aa: CASSQDRVSEYEQYF
clone_size: .; d_call: .; v_call: TRBV20-1; j_call: TRBJ1-2; cdr3_nt: TGCAGTGCTAGAGAAAGGTCTTCAAGGGGAGATGGCTACACCTTC; cdr3_aa: CSARERSSRGDGYTF
clone_size: few; d_call: .; v_call: TRBV12-3/TRBV12-4; j_call: TRBJ1-6; cdr3_nt: TGTGCCAGCAGCGAGGGTGGTTCACCCCTCCACTTT; cdr3_aa: CASSEGGSPLHF
clone_size: few; d_call: TRBD1; v_call: TRBV19; j_call: TRBJ1-2; cdr3_nt: TGTGCCAGTAGAACAGGGGGCTCTGGCTATGGCTACACCTTC; cdr3_aa: CASRTGGSGYGYTF
clone_size: few; d_call: .; v_call: TRBV7-7; j_call: TRBJ2-7; cdr3_nt: TGTGCTAGCAGCTTAGAGTACTCCTACGAGCAGTACTTC; cdr3_aa: CASSLEYSYEQYF
clone_size: .; d_call: TRBD1; v_call: TRBV19; j_call: TRBJ2-7; cdr3_nt: TGTGCCAGTAGTATAGGTTGGACAGGGGACACCCACGAGCAGTACTTC; cdr3_aa: CASSIGWTGDTHEQYF
clone_size: .; d_call: .; v_call: TRBV7-9; j_call: TRBJ1-1; cdr3_nt: TGTGCCAGCAGCTTTATTGGTTGGAACACTGAAGCTTTCTTT; cdr3_aa: CASSFIGWNTEAFF
clone_size: .; d_call: .; v_call: TRBV10-3; j_call: TRBJ2-2; cdr3_nt: TGTGCCATCAGTGAGTCGGCAGCCCTCACCGGGGAGCTGTTTTTT; cdr3_aa: CAISESAALTGELFF
clone_size: .; d_call: TRBD1; v_call: TRBV25-1; j_call: TRBJ1-2; cdr3_nt: TGTGCCAGCGGATATACCGGGACAGGGTACGGCTACACCTTC; cdr3_aa: CASGYTGTGYGYTF
clone_size: .; d_call: TRBD1; v_call: TRBV5-1; j_call: TRBJ1-6; cdr3_nt: TGCGCCAGCAGCTTGGAGGGACAGGGGAATTCACCCCTCCACTTT; cdr3_aa: CASSLEGQGNSPLHF
clone_size: few; d_call: .; v_call: TRBV24-1; j_call: TRBJ1-5; cdr3_nt: TGTGCCACCAGTTGGGGGTTCGGTCAGCCCCAGCATTTT; cdr3_aa: CATSWGFGQPQHF
clone_size: many; d_call: .; v_call: TRBV10-3; j_call: TRBJ1-1; cdr3_nt: TGTGCCACAGGGGACTCCCAAGTTGGGACTGAAGCTTTCTTT; cdr3_aa: CATGDSQVGTEAFF